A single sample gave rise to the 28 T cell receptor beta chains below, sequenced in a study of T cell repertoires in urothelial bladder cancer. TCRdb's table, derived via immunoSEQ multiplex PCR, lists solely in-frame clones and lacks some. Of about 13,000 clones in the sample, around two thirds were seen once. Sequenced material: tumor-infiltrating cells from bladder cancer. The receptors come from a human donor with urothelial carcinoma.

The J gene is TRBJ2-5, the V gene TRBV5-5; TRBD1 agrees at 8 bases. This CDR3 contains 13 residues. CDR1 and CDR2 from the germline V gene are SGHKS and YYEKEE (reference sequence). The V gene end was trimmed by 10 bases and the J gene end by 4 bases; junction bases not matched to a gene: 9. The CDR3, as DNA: TGTGCCCACCTGGACAGGGAAGTAGAGACCCAGTACTTC. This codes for CAHLDREVETQYF.

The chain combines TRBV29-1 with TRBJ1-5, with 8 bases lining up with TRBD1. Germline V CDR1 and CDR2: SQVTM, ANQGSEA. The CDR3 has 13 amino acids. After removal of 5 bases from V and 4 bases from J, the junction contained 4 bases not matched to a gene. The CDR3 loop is CSVRQGMNQPQHF. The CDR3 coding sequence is TGCAGCGTTCGACAGGGGATGAATCAGCCCCAGCATTTT.

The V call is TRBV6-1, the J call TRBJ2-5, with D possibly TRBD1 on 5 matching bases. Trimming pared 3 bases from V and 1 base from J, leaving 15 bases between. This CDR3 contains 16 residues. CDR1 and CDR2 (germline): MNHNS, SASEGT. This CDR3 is CASSDEARQSQETQYF. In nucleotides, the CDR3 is TGTGCCAGCAGTGATGAAGCTCGACAGAGCCAAGAGACCCAGTACTTC.

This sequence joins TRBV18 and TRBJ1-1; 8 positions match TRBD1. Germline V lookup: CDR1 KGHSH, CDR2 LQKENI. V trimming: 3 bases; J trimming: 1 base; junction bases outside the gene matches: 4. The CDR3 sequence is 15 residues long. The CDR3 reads CASSPLQGANTEAFF. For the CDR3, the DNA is TGTGCCAGCTCACCCCTCCAGGGGGCGAACACTGAAGCTTTCTTT.

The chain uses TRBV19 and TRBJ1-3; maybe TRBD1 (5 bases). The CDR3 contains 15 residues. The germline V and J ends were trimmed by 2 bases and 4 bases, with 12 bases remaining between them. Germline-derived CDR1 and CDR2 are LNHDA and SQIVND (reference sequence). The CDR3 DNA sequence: TGTGCCAGTAGTATACCGGCAGGGTTCGGAAACACCATATATTTT. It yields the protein CASSIPAGFGNTIYF.

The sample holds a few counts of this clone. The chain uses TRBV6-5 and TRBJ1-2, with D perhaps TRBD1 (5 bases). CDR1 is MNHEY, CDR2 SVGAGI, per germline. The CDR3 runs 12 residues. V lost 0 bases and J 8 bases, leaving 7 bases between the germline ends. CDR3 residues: CASSYSGVGYTF. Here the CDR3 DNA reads TGTGCCAGCAGTTACTCAGGGGTGGGCTACACCTTC.

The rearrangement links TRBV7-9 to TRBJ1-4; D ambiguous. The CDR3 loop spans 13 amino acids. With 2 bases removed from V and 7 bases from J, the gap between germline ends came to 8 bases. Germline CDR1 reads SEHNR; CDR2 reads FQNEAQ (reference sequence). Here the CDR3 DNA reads TGTGCCAGCAGCTTAAGCGGTAGTGAAAAACTGTTTTTT. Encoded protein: CASSLSGSEKLFF.

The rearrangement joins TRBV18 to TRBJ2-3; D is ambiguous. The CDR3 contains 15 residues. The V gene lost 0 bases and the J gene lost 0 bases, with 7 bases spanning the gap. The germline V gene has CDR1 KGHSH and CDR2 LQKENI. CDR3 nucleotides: TGTGCCAGCTCACCACCGGAAGGTAGCACAGATACGCAGTATTTT. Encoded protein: CASSPPEGSTDTQYF.

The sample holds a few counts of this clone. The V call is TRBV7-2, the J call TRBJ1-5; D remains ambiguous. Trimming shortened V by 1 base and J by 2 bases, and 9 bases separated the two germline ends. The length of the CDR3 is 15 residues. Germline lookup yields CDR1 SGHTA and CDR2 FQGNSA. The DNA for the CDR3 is TGTGCCAGCAGCTTAGAAGGTAGAGGCAATCAGCCCCAGCATTTT. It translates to CASSLEGRGNQPQHF.

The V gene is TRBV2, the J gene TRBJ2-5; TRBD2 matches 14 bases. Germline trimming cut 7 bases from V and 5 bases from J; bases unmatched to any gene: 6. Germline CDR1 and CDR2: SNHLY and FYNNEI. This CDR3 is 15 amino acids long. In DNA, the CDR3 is TGTGCCAGCACTCGACTAGCGGGGGGGCCGGAGACCCAGTACTTC. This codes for CASTRLAGGPETQYF.

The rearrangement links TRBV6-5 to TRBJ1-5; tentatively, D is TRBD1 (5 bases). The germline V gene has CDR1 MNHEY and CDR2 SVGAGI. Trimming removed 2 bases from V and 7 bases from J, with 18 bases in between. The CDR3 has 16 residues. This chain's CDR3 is CASSYEALGVDQPQHF. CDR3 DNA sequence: TGTGCCAGCAGTTACGAGGCCCTGGGGGTCGACCAGCCCCAGCATTTT.

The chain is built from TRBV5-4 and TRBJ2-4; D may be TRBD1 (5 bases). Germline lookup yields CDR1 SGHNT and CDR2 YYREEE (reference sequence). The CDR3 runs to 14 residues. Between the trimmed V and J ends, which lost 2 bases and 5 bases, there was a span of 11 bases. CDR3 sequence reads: CASSFGQGQNIQYF. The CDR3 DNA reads TGTGCCAGCAGCTTTGGGCAGGGTCAAAACATTCAGTACTTC.

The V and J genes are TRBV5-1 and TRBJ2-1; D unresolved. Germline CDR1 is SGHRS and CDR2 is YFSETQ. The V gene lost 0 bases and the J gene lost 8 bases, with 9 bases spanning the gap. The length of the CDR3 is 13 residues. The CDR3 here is CASSLVELDEQFF. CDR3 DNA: TGCGCCAGCAGCTTGGTGGAGTTGGATGAGCAGTTCTTC.

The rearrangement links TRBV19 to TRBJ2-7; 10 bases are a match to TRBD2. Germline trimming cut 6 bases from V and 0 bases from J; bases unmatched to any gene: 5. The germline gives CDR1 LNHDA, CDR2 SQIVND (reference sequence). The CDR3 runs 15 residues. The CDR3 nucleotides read TGTGCCAGTAGATCCGGGACTAGCGACTCCTACGAGCAGTACTTC. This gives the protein CASRSGTSDSYEQYF.

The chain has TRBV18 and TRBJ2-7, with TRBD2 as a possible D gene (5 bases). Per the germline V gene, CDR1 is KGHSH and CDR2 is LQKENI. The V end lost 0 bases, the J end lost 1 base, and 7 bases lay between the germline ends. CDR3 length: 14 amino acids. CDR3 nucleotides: TGTGCCAGCTCACCACCCCGGGGATCCTACGAGCAGTACTTC. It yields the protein CASSPPRGSYEQYF.

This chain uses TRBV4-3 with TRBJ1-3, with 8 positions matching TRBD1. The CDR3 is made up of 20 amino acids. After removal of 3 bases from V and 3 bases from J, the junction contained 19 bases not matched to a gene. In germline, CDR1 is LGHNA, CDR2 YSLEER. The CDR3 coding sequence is TGCGCCAGCAGCCACCTCTTTACAGGGGGGCCCCGCTCTGGTGGAAACACCATATATTTT. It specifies CASSHLFTGGPRSGGNTIYF.

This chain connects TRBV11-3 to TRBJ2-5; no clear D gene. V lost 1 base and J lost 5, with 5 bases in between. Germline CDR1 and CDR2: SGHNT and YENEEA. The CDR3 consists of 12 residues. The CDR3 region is CASSLVPETQYF. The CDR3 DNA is TGTGCCAGCAGCTTAGTCCCCGAGACCCAGTACTTC.

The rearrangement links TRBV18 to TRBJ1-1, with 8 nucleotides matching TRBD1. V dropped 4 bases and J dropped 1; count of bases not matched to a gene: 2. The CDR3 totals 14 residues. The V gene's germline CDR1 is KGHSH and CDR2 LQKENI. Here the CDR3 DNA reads TGTGCCAGCTCACGCGGGACAGGGAACACTGAAGCTTTCTTT. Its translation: CASSRGTGNTEAFF. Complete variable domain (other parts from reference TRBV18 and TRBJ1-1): NAGVMQNPRHLVRRRGQEARLRCSPMKGHSHVYWYRQLPEEGLKFMVYLQKENIIDESGMPKERFSAEFPKEGPSILRIQQVVRGDSAAYFCASSRGTGNTEAFFGQGTRLTVV.

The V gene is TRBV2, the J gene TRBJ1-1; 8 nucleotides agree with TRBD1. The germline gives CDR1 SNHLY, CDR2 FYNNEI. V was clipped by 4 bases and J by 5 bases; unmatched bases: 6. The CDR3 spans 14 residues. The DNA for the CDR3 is TGTGCCAGCAGTGCTGGCAGGGGGCAGACTGAAGCTTTCTTT. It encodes CASSAGRGQTEAFF.

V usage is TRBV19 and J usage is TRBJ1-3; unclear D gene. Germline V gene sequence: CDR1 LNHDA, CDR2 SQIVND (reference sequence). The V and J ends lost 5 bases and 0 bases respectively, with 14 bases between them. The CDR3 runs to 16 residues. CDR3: CASSYQWTSSGNTIYF. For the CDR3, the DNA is TGTGCCAGTAGTTATCAGTGGACTAGCTCTGGAAACACCATATATTTT.

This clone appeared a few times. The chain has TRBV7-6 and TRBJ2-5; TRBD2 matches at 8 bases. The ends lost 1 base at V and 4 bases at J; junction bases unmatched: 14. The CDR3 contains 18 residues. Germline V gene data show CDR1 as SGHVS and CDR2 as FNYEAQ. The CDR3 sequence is CASSLDGAGGAKIETQYF. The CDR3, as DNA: TGTGCCAGCAGCTTAGATGGAGCCGGGGGGGCAAAGATAGAGACCCAGTACTTC.

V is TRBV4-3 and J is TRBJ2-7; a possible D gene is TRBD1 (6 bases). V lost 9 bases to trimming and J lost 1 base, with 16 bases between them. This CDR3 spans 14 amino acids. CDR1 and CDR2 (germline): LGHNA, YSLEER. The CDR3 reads CARGTGSLSYEQYV. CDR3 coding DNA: TGCGCCAGGGGAACAGGGAGTTTGTCCTACGAGCAGTACGTC.

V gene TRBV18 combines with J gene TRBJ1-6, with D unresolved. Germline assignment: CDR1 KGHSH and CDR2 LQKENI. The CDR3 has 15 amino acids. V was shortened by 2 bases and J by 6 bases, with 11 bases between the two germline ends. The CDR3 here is CASSPETNPNSPLHF. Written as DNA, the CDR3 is TGTGCCAGCTCACCAGAGACAAACCCTAATTCACCCCTCCACTTT. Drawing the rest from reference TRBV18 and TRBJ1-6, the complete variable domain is NAGVMQNPRHLVRRRGQEARLRCSPMKGHSHVYWYRQLPEEGLKFMVYLQKENIIDESGMPKERFSAEFPKEGPSILRIQQVVRGDSAAYFCASSPETNPNSPLHFGNGTRLTVT.

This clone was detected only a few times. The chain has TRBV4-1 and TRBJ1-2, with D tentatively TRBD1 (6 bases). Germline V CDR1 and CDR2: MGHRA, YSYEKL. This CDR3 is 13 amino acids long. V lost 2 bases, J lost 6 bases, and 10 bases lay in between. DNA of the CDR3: TGCGCCAGCAGCCAAACCAGGGGCAATGGCTACACCTTC. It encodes CASSQTRGNGYTF.

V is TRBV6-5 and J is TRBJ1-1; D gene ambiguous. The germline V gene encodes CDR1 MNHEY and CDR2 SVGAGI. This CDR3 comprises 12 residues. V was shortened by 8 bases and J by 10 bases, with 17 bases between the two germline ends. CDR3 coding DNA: TGTGCCAGCTCCCAGTTAAGCGGGCCAGCTTTCTTT. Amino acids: CASSQLSGPAFF.

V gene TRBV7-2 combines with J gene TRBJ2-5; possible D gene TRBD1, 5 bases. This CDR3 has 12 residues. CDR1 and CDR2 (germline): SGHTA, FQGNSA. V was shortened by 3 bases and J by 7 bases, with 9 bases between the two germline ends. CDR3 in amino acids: CASSFSQGTQYF. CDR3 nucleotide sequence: TGTGCCAGCAGCTTTAGCCAGGGGACCCAGTACTTC.

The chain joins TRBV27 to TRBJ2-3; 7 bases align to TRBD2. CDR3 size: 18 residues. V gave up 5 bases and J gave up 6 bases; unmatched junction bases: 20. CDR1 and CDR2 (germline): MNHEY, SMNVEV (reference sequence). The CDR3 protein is CASSPRVGLAEGRDTQYF. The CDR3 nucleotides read TGTGCCAGCAGTCCCAGGGTCGGGCTAGCGGAGGGGCGGGATACGCAGTATTTT.

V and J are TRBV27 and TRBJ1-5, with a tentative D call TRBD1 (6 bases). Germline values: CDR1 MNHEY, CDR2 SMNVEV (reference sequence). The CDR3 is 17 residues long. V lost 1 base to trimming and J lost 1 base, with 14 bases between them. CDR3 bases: TGTGCCAGCAGTTTATACCCTCCACAGGGCAGCAATCAGCCCCAGCATTTT. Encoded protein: CASSLYPPQGSNQPQHF.